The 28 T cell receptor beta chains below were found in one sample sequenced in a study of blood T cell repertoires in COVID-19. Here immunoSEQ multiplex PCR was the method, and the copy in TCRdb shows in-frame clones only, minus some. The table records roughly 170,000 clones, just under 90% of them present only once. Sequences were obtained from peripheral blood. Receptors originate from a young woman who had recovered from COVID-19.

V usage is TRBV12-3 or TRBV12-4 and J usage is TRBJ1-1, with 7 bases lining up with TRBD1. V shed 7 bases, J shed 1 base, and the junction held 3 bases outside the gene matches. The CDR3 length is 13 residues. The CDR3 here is CASKGQQNTEAFF. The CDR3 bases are TGTGCCAGCAAGGGACAGCAGAACACTGAAGCTTTCTTT.

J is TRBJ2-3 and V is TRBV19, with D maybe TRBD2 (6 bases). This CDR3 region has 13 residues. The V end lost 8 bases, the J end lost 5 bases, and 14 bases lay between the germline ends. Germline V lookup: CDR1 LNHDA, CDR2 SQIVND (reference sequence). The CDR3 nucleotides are TGTGCCAGTCGATCGCGGGATAGAGATACGCAGTATTTT. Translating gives CASRSRDRDTQYF.

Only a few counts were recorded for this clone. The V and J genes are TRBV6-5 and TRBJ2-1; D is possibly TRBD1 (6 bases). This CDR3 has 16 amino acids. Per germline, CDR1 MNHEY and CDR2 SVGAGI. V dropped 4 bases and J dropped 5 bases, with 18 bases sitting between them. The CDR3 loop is CASSSTAGEEDNEQFF. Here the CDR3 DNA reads TGTGCCAGCAGTTCAACGGCAGGGGAAGAGGACAATGAGCAGTTCTTC.

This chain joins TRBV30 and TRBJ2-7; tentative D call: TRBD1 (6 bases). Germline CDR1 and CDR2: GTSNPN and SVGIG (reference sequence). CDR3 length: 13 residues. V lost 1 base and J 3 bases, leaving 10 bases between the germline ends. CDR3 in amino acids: CAWSGSDSYEQYV. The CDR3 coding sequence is TGTGCCTGGAGTGGATCGGACAGCTACGAGCAGTACGTC.

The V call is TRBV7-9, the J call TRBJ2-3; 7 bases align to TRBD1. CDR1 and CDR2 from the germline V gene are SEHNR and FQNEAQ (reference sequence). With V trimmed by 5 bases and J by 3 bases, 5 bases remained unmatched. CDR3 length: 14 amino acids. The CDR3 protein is CASSKTGLTDTQYF. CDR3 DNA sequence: TGTGCCAGCAGCAAGACAGGGTTAACAGATACGCAGTATTTT.

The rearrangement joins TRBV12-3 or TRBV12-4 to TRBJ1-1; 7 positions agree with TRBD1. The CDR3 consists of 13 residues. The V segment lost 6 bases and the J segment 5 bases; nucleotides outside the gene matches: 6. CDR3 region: CASRPTGATEAFF. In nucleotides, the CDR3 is TGTGCCAGCAGGCCTACAGGGGCTACTGAAGCTTTCTTT.

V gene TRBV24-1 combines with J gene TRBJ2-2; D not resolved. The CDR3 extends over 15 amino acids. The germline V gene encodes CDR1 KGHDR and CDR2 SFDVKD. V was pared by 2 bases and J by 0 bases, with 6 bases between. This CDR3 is CATSDWSSNTGELFF. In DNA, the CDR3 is TGTGCCACCAGTGATTGGAGTTCGAACACCGGGGAGCTGTTTTTT.

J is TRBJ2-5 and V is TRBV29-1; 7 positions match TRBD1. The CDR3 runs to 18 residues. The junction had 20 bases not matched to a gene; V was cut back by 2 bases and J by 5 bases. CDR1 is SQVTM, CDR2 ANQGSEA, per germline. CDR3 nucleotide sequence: TGCAGCGTTGAATCATTTTTTGGGTTGCAGGGGGAGAGGGAGACCCAGTACTTC. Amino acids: CSVESFFGLQGERETQYF.

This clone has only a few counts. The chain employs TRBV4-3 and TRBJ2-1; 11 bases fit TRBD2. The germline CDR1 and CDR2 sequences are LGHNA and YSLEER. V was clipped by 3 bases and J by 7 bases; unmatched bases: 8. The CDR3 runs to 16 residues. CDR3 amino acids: CASSQDIAGGRNEQFF. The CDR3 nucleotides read TGCGCCAGCAGCCAGGATATAGCGGGAGGGCGGAATGAGCAGTTCTTC.

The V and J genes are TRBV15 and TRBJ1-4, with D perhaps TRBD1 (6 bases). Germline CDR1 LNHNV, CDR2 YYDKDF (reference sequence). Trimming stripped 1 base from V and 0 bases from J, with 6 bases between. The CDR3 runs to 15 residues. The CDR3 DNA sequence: TGTGCCACCAGCAGAGGGACAGCAACTAATGAAAAACTGTTTTTT. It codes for CATSRGTATNEKLFF.

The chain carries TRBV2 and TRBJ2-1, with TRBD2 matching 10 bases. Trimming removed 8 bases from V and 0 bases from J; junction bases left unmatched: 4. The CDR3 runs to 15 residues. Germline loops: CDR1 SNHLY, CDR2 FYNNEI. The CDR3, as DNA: TGTGCCAGCCCTAGCGGGGGAGACTCCTACAATGAGCAGTTCTTC. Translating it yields CASPSGGDSYNEQFF.

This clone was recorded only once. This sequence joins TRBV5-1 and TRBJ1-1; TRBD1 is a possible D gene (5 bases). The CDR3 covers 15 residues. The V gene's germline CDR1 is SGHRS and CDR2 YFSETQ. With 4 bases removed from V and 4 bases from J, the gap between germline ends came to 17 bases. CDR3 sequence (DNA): TGCGCCAGCAGCCCCCGCCAGGGCAGAGGCACTGAAGCTTTCTTT. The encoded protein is CASSPRQGRGTEAFF.

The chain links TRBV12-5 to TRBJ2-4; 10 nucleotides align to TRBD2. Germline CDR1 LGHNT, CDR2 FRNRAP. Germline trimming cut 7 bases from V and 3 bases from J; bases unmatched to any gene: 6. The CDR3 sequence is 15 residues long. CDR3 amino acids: CASAASGGGKNIQYF. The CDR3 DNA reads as TGTGCTAGTGCCGCTAGCGGGGGTGGCAAAAACATTCAGTACTTC.

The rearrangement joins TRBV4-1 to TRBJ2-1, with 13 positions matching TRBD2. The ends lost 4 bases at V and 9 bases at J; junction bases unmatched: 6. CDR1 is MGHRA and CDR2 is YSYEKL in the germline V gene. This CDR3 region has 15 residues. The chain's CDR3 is CASSLTSGGAVEQFF. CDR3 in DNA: TGCGCCAGCAGCCTAACTAGCGGGGGGGCCGTTGAGCAGTTCTTC.

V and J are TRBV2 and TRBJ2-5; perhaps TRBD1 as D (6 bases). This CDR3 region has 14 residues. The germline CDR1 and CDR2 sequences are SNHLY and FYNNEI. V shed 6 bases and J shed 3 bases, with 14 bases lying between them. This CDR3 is CASRTDRREETQYF. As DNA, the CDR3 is TGTGCCAGCAGGACGGACAGAAGGGAAGAGACCCAGTACTTC. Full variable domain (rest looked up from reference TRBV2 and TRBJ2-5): EPEVTQTPSHQVTQMGQEVILRCVPISNHLYFYWYRQILGQKVEFLVSFYNNEISEKSEIFDDQFSVERPDGSNFTLKIRSTKLEDSAMYFCASRTDRREETQYFGPGTRLLVL.

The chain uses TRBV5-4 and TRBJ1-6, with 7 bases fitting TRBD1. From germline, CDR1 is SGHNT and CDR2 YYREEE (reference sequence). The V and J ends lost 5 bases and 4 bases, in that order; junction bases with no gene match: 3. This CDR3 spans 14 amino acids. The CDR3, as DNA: TGTGCCAGCAGGCAGGGACAGTATAATTCACCCCTCCACTTT. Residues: CASRQGQYNSPLHF.

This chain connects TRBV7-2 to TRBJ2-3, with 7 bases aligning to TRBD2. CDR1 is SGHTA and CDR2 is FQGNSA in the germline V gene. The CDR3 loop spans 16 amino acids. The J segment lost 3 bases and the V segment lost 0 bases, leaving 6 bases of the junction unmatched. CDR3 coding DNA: TGTGCCAGCAGCTTAGCGCCGGGGGGTAGGACAGATACGCAGTATTTT. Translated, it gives CASSLAPGGRTDTQYF.

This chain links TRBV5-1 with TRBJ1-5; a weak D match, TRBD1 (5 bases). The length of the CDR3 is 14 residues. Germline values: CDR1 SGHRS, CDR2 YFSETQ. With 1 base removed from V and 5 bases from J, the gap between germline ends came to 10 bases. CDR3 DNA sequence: TGCGCCAGCAGCTTGAGGTCGGGGGATCAGCCCCAGCATTTT. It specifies CASSLRSGDQPQHF.

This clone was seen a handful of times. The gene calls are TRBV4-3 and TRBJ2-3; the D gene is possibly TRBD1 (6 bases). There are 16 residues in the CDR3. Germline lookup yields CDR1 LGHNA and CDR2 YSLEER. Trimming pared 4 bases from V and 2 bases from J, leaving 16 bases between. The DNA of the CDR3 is TGCGCCAGCAGCCTGAATATAGGGGGACCCACAGATACGCAGTATTTT. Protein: CASSLNIGGPTDTQYF.

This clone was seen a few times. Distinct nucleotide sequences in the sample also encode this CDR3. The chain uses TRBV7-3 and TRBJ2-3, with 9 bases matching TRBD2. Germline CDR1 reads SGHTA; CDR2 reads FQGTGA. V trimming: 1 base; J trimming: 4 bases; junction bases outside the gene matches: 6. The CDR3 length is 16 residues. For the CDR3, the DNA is TGTGCCAGCAGCTTAATAGGGGCGGGAGGGCCAGATACGCAGTATTTT. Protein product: CASSLIGAGGPDTQYF.

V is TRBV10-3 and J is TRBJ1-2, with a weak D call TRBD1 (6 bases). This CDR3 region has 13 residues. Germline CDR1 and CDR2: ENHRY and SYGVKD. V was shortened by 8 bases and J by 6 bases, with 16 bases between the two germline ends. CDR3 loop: CAIGQGNWDGYTF. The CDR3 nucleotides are TGTGCCATCGGGCAGGGGAATTGGGATGGCTACACCTTC.

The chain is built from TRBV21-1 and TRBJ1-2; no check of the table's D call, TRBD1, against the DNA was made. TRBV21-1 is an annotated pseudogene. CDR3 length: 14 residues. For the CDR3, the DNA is TGTGCCAGCAGCACGGTCGGACAGGACCCAGGCTACACCTTC. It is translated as CASSTVGQDPGYTF.

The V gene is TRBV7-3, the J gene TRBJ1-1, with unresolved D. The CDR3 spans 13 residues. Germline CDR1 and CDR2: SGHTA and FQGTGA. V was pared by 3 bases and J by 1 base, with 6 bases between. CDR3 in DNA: TGTGCCAGCAGCTTGGGCAAGAACACTGAAGCTTTCTTT. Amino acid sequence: CASSLGKNTEAFF.

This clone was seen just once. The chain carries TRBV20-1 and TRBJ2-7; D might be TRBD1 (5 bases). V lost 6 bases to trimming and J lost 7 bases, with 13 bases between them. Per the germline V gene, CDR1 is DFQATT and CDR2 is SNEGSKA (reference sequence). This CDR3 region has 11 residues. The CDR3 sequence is CSARTGPEQYV. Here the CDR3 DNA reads TGCAGTGCGCGAACAGGCCCGGAGCAGTACGTC.

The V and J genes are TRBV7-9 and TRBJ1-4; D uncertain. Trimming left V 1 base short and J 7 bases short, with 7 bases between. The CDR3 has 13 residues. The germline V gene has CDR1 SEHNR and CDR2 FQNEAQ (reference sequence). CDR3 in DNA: TGTGCCAGCAGCTTAGTCGGTAGTGAAAAACTGTTTTTT. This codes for CASSLVGSEKLFF.

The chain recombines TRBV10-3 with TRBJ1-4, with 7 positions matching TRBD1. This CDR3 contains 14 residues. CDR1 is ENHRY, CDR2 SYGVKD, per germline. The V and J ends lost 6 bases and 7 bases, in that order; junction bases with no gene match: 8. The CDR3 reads CAIRGDSSIEKLFF. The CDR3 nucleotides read TGTGCCATCAGGGGGGACAGTTCCATTGAAAAACTGTTTTTT.

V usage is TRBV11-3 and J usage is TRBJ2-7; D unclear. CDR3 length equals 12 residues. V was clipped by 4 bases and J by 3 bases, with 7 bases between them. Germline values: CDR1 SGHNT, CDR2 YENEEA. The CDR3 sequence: CASSSYSYEQYF. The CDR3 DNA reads TGTGCCAGCAGCTCCTATAGCTACGAGCAGTACTTC.

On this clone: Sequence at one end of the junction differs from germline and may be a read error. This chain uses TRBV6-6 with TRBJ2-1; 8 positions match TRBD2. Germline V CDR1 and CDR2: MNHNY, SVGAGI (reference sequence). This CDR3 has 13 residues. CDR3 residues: CASSSTPLAVGVF. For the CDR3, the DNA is TGTGCCAGCAGTTCAACCCCACTAGCGGTCGGGGTCTTC.